This T cell receptor (beta chain) was observed in a study of CD8+ T cells in alopecia areata. Study-level findings and limits: Compared with mice, patients displayed less clear TCR sharing, possibly for HLA-related reasons. Across lesional scalp, and particularly alopecia totalis/universalis, clonality surpassed that of normal scalp. Scalp samples also yield sequences from resident alphabeta T cells of normal skin.

Concerning this clone itself: The antigen is undetermined.

Cell sorting on a FACSAria was used to separate CD4+ and CD8+ T cells from the PBMCs. Extracted RNA was reverse transcribed, and the resulting cDNA served as sequencing template. The table came from immunoSEQ multiplex PCR; TCRdb's copy has only in-frame clones and leaves some out. Here the sample spans under 250,000 clones, about 56% being singletons. Germline-derived CDR1 and CDR2 are SQVTM and ANQGSEA. V shed 6 bases and J shed 5 bases, with 10 bases lying between them. This CDR3 contains 11 residues. The material sequenced was CD8+ T cells sorted from blood. The sequence came from a human donor in good health. The gene calls are TRBV29-1 and TRBJ1-1; D may be TRBD1 (5 bases). Written as DNA, the CDR3 is TGCAGCGTCGCGTCAGGGACTGAAGCTTTCTTT. Amino acids: CSVASGTEAFF.